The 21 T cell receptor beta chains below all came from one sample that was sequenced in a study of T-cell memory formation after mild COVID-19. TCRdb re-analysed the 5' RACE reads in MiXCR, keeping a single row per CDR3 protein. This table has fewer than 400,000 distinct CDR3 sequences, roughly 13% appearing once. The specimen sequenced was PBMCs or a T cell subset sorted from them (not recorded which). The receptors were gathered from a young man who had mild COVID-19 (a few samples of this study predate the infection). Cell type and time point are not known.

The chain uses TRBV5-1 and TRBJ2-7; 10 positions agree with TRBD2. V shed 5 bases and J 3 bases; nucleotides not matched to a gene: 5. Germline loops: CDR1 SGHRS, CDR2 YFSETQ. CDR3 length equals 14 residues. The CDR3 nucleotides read TGCGCCAGCAGTACGGGACTAGCGAGCTACGAGCAGTACTTC. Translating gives CASSTGLASYEQYF.

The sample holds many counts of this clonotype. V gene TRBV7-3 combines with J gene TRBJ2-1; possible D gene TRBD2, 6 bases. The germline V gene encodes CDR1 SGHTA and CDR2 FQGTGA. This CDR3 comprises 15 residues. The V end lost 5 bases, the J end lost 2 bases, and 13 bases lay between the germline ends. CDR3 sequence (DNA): TGTGCCAGCAGCCACGAGCGGGTTCCCTACAATGAGCAGTTCTTC. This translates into CASSHERVPYNEQFF.

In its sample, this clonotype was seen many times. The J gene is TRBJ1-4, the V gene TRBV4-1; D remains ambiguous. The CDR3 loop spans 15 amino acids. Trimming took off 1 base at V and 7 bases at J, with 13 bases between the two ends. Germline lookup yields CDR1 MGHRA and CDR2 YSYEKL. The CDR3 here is CASSQVAGVGEKLFF. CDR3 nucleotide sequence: TGCGCCAGCAGCCAAGTCGCTGGGGTGGGTGAAAAACTGTTTTTT.

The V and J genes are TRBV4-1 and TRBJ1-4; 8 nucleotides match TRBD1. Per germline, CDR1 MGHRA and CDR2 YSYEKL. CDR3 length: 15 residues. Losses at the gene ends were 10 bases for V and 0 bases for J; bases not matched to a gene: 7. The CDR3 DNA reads TGCGCCACACGGACAGGGACGGCAACTAATGAAAAACTGTTTTTT. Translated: CATRTGTATNEKLFF.

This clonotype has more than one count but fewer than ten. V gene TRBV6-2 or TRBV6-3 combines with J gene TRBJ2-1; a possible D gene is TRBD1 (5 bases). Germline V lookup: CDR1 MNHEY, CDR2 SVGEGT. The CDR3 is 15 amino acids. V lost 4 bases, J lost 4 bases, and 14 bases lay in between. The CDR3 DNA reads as TGTGCCAGCAGTTCCCAGGGCGTCCAGTACAATGAGCAGTTCTTC. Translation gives CASSSQGVQYNEQFF.

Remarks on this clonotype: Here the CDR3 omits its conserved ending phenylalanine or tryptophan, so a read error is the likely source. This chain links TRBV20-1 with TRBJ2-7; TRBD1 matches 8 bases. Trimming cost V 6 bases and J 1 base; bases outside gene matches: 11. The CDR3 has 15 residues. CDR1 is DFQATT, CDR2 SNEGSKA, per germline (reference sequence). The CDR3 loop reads CSATGQGGFSYEQYA. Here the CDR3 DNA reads TGCAGTGCAACCGGACAGGGAGGTTTTTCCTACGAGCAGTACGCC.

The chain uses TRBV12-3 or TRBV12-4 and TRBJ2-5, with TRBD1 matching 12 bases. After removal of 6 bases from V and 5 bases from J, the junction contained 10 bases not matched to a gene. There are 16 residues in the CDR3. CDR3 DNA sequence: TGTGCCAGCAGCAGGGGACAGGGGGCGCTCAGGGAGACCCAGTACTTC. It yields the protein CASSRGQGALRETQYF.

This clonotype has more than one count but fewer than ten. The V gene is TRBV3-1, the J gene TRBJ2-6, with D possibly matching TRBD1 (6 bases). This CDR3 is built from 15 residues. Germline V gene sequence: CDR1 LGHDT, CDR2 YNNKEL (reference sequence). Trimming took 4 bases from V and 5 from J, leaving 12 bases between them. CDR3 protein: CASSPEGVRANVLTF. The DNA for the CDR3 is TGTGCCAGCAGCCCCGAGGGGGTTAGGGCCAACGTCCTGACTTTC.

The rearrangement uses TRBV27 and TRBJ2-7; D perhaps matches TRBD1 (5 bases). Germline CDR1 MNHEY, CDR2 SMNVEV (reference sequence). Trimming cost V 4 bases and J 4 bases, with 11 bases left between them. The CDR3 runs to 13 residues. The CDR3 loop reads CASSWGRLYEQYF. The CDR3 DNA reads TGTGCCAGCAGTTGGGGCAGGTTATACGAGCAGTACTTC.

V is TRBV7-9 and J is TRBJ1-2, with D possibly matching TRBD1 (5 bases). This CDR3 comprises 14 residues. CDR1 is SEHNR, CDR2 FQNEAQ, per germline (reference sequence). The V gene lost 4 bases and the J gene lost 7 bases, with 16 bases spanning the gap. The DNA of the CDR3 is TGTGCCAGCAGCTCGACGGGGGGTTTCGGTGGCTACACCTTC. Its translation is CASSSTGGFGGYTF.

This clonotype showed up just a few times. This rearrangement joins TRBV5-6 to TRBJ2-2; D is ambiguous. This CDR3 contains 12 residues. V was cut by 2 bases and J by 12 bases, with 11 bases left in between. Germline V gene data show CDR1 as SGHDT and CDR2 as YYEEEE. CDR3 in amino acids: CASSFGTVKLFF. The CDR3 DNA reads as TGTGCCAGCAGCTTCGGAACGGTCAAGCTGTTTTTT.

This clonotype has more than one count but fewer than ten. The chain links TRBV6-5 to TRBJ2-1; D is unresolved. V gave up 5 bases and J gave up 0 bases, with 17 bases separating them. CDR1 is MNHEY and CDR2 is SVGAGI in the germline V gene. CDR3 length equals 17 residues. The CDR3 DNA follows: TGTGCCAGCAGTCGCGTTTCTCACAGATACTCCTACAATGAGCAGTTCTTC. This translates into CASSRVSHRYSYNEQFF.

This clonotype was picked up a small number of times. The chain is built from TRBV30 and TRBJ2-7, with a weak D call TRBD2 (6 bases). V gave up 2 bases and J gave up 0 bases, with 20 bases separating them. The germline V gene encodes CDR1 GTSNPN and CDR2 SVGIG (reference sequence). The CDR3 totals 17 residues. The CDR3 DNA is TGTGCCTGGAGTAGAAGCGGGCTAGGGGATTTCTCCTACGAGCAGTACTTC. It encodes CAWSRSGLGDFSYEQYF. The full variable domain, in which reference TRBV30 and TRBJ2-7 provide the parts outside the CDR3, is SQTIHQWPATLVQPVGSPLSLECTVEGTSNPNLYWYRQAAGRGLQLLFYSVGIGQISSEVPQNLSASRPQDRQFILSSKKLLLSDSGFYLCAWSRSGLGDFSYEQYFGPGTRLTVT.

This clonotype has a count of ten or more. The DNA of the CDR3 is TGTGCCAGCAGTTTAACAGGGTTAAACACTGAAGCTTTCTTT. Amino acids: CASSLTGLNTEAFF. The rearrangement joins TRBV6-5 to TRBJ1-1, with a weak D call TRBD1 (6 bases). The V end was cut by 4 bases, the J end by 2 bases, with 11 bases between. This CDR3 region has 14 residues. Germline V gene sequence: CDR1 MNHEY, CDR2 SVGAGI.

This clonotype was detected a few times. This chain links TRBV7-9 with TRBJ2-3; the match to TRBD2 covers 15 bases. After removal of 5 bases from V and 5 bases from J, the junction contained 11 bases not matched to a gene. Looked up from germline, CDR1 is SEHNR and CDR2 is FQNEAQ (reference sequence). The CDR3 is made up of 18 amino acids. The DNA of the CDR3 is TGTGCCAGCAGCCGGATTTTCGGACTAGCGGGGGGGAGAGATACGCAGTATTTT. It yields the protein CASSRIFGLAGGRDTQYF.

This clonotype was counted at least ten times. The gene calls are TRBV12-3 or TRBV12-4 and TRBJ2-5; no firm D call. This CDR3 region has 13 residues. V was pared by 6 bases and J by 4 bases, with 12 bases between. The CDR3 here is CASSFQAGETQYF. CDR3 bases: TGTGCCAGCAGCTTCCAGGCCGGAGAGACCCAGTACTTC.

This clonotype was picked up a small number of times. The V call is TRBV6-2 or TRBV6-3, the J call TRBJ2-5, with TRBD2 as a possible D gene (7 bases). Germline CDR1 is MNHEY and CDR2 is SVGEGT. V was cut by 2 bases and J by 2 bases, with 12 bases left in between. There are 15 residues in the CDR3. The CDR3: CASSYGGAGQETQYF. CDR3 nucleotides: TGTGCCAGCAGTTACGGGGGGGCAGGACAAGAGACCCAGTACTTC.

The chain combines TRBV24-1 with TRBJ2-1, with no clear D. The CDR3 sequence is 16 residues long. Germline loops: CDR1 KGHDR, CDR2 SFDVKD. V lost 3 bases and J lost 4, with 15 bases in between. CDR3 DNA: TGTGCCACCAGTGATCCTGCGGTGCGACCGTACAATGAGCAGTTCTTC. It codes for CATSDPAVRPYNEQFF.

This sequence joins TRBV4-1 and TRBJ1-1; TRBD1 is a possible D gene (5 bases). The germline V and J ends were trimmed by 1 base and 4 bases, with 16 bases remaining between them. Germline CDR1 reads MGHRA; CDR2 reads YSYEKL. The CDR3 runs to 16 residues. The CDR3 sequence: CASSQGAPGGPTEAFF. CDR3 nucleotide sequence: TGCGCCAGCAGCCAAGGGGCCCCGGGGGGTCCCACTGAAGCTTTCTTT.

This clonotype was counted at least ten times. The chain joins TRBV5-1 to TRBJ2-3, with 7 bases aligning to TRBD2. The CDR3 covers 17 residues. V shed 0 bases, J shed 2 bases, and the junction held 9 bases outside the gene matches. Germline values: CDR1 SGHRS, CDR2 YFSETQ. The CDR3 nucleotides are TGCGCCAGCAGCTTGGACGGGCAGCGGGAAGCCACAGATACGCAGTATTTT. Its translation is CASSLDGQREATDTQYF.

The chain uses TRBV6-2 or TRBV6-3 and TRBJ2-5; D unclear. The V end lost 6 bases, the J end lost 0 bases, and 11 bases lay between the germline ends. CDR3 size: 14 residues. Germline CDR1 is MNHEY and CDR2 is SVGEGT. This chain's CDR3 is CASRGIRDQETQYF. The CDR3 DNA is TGTGCCAGCAGAGGTATCCGGGACCAAGAGACCCAGTACTTC.